This T cell receptor (beta chain) was sequenced in a study of identical twins. Study results and caveats: With abundant cord blood beta clonotypes, insertions were fewer; memory repertoires showed no such pattern. Interpretation of the results relied on cross-sectional statistical analysis and not on following the same donors. Zero-insertion analyses could be partly confounded by invariant MAIT and iNKT cells.

Template switching supplied a universal primer site; unique molecular identifiers were carried on the cDNA. Each CDR3 protein gets one entry after TCRdb re-called the 5' RACE reads with MiXCR. The repertoire has a few hundred thousand distinct CDR3 sequences, roughly 10% of them found once; the top ten carry 8.5% to 10%. This clonotype has only a few counts. Its antigen remains unknown. Trimming removed 7 bases at V and 1 base at J, with 11 bases between. Per the germline V gene, CDR1 is SGHRS and CDR2 is YFSETQ. The CDR3 covers 13 residues. This receptor was obtained from a woman aged 45-65 years in good health. Specimen: naive T cells sorted from blood. The rearrangement joins TRBV5-1 to TRBJ2-5; the D gene is possibly TRBD1 (6 bases). The CDR3 DNA reads as TGCGCCAGCCACGGACAGATCCAAGAGACCCAGTACTTC. Translating gives CASHGQIQETQYF.